The T cell receptor beta chain described here comes from a study of cytomegalovirus exposure and HLA in healthy donors. Study results and limitations: Trimming of TCR beta V- and J-genes showed a link, identified in a later analysis, to a missense DCLRE1C variant. It was reported that TCR beta sequences correctly inferred the HLA-A and HLA-B alleles for most subjects.

The PCR was carried out with 60 Vbeta primers and 13 Jbeta primers. Repertoires were generated with immunoSEQ multiplex PCR, while TCRdb's copy carries only in-frame clones and drops some. The sample consists of approximately 97,000 clones, 73% of them appearing once. V lost 5 bases and J lost 0, with 13 bases in between. Germline CDR1 SEHNR, CDR2 FQNEAQ (reference sequence). The CDR3 is 15 amino acids. Comments on this clone: Antigen specificity is unknown.

Regarding donors, all were healthy bone marrow donors. In nominal health when sampled, donors likely had unrecorded immune exposures nonetheless. The sample was PBMCs. This TCR came from a man aged 40-49 years in good health and CMV-seronegative. V is TRBV7-9 and J is TRBJ1-1; no reliable D call. DNA for the CDR3: TGTGCCAGCAGCCCCGACAACTTCATGAACACTGAAGCTTTCTTT. Translation gives CASSPDNFMNTEAFF. Looking up the rest from reference TRBV7-9 and TRBJ1-1 gives the full variable domain: DTGVSQNPRHKITKRGQNVTFRCDPISEHNRLYWYRQTLGQGPEFLTYFQNEAQLEKSRLLSDRFSAERPKGSFSTLEIQRTEQGDSAMYLCASSPDNFMNTEAFFGQGTRLTVV.